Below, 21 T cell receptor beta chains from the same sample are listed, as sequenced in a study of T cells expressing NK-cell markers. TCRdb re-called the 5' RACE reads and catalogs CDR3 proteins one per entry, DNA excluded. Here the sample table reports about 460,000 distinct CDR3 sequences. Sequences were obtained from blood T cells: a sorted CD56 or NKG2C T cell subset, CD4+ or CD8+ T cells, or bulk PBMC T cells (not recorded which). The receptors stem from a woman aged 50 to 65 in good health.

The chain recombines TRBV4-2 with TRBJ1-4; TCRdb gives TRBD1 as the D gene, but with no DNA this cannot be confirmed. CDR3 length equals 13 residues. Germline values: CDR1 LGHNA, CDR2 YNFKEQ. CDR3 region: CASRIDRDEKLFF.

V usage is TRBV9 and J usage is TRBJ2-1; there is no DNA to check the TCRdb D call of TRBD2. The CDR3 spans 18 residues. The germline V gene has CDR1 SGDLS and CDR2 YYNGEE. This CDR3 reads CASSAGLAGWGTDNEQFF.

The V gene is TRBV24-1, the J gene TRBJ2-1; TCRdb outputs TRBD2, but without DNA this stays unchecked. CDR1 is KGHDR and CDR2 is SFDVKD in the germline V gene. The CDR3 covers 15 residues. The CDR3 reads CATSDPGLVKNEQFF.

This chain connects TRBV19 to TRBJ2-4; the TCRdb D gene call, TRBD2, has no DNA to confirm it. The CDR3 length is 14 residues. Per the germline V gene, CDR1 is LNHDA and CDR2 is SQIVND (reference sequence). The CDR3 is CASSIGGAKNIQYF.

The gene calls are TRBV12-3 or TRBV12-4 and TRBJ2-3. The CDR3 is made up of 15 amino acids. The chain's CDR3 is CASLRTADRTDTQYF.

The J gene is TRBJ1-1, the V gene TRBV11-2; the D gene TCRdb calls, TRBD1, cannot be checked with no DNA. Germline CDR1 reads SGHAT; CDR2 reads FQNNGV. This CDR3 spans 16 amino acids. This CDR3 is CASSLVMGPRNTEAFF.

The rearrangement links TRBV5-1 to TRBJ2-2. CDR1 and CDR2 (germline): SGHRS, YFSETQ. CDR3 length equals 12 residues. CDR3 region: CASSSYPGELFF.

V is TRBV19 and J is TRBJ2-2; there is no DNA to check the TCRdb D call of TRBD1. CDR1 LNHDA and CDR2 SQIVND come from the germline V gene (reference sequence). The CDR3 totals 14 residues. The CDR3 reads CASSKGQGFGELFF.

This CDR3 reads CASSSRVGVGYTF. The chain joins TRBV6-5 to TRBJ1-2. This CDR3 has 13 amino acids. CDR1 is MNHEY, CDR2 SVGAGI, per germline.

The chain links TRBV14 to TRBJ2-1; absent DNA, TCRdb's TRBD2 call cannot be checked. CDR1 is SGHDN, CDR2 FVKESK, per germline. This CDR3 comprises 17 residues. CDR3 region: CASSQGEGGRPRHEQFF.

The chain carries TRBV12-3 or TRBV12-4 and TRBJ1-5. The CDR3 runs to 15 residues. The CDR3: CASSPHPISNQPQHF.

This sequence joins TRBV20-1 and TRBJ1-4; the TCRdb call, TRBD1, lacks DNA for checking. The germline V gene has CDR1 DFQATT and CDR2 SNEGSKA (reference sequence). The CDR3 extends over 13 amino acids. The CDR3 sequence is CSAGRTGDEKLFF.

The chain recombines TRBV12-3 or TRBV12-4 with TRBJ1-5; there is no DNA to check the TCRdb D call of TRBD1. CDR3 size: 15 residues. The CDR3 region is CASRGTGGFDQPQHF.

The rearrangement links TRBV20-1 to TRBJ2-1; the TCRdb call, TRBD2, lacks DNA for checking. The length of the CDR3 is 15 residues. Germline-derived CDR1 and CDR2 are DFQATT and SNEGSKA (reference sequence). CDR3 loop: CSARVASGAYNEQFF.

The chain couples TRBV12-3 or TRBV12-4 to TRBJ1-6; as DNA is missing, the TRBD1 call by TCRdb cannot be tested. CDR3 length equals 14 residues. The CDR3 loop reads CASSSGQAGSPLHF.

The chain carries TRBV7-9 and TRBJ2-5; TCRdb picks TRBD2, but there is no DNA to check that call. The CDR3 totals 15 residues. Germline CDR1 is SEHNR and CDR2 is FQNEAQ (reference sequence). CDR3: CASSPKLAPQETQYF.

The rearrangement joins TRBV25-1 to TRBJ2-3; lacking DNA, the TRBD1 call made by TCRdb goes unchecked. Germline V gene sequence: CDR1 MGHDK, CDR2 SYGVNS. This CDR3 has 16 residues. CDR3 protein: CASSRETGQNTDTQYF.

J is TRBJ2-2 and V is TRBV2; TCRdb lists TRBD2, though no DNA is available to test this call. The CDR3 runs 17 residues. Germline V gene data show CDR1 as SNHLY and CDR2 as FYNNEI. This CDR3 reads CASSEASGRARTGELFF.

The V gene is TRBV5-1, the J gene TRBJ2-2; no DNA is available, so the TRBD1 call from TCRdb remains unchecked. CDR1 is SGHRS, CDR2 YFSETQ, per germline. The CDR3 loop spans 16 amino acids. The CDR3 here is CASSRWTGSNTGELFF.

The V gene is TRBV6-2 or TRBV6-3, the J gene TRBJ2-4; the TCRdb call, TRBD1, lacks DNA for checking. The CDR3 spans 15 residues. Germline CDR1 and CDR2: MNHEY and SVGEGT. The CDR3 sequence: CASGTTSYAKNIQYF.

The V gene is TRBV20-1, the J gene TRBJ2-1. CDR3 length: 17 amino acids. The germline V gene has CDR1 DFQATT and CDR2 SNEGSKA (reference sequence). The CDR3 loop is CSARRLTSGRLYNEQFF.